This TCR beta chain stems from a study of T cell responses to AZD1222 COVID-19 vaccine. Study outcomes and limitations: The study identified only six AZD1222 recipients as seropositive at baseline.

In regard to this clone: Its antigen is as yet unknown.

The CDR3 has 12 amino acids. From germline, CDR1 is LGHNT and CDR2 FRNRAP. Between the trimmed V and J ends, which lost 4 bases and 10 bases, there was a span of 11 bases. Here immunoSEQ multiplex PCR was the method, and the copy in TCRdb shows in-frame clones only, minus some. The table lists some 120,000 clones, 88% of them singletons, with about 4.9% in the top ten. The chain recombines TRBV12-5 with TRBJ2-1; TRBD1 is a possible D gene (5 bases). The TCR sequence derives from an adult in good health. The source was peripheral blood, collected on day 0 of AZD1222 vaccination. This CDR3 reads CASGSQATEQFF. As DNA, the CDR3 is TGTGCTAGTGGTTCACAGGCCACGGAGCAGTTCTTC.